What follows is one T cell receptor beta chain and its context. CDR3 size: 16 residues. Trimming removed 3 bases at V and 14 bases at J, with 27 bases between. Germline lookup yields CDR1 LGHDT and CDR2 YNNKEL (reference sequence). This record comes from a study of blood T cells in healthy people across ages. The authors ran a second PCR of roughly 6 to 12 cycles using a sample-barcoded 5' primer and a J-beta primer mix. Researchers report that each sample yielded at least 3 million CDR3-containing paired-end reads. TCRdb processed the 5' RACE reads anew with MiXCR; each CDR3 protein has one entry. The table lists 750,000 to 950,000 distinct CDR3 sequences, 53% of them singletons.

V gene TRBV3-1 combines with J gene TRBJ2-3; D possibly matches TRBD1 or TRBD2 (7 bases each). The origin of this receptor is a man at least 80 years old in good health. The sample comprised blood. The CDR3: CASSQTSTGRAGYAYF. CDR3 sequence (DNA): TGTGCCAGCAGCCAGACTTCGACAGGGAGGGCTGGATACGCGTATTTT.